This T cell receptor (beta chain) was recovered during a study of cytotoxic CD8 clonotypes in ibrutinib-treated CLL. The protocol was immunoSEQ multiplex PCR, while the TCRdb copy is restricted to in-frame clones and leaves out a portion. This repertoire shows about 300,000 clones, approximately 76% found once; its top ten account for about 6%. The CDR3 contains 12 residues. Germline V gene data show CDR1 as SEHNR and CDR2 as FQNEAQ (reference sequence). Trimming took 10 bases from V and 2 from J; bases not matched to a gene: 5. The sequencing here drew on PBMCs, taken at disease progression, from a patient treated with ibrutinib. This chain joins TRBV7-9 and TRBJ2-7; the match to TRBD2 covers 7 bases. This clonotype was sampled from a human donor with chronic lymphocytic leukemia. The CDR3: CATGGNTYEQYF. DNA for the CDR3: TGTGCCACCGGGGGGAATACCTACGAGCAGTACTTC.